The sequence of this TCR beta chain was determined in a study of early T cells in non-severe SARS-CoV-2 infection. Overall study findings and caveats: Sequences matched to VDJdb favored anti-spike CD8 responses, while private and CD4 specificities were missed.

The CDR3 loop spans 14 amino acids. Germline V gene sequence: CDR1 MDHEN, CDR2 SYDVKM. The V segment lost 5 bases and the J segment 9 bases; nucleotides outside the gene matches: 7. Unique molecular identifiers were added to individual cDNA molecules. TCRdb re-derived calls from the 5' RACE reads in MiXCR, one entry per CDR3 protein. The sample has roughly 40,000 distinct CDR3 sequences, around 3.6% seen once. This clonotype was recorded at least ten times. What it recognizes is unknown. The TCR sequence derives from an adult who was a healthcare worker with PCR-confirmed SARS-CoV-2 infection or an uninfected control (not recorded which). V is TRBV28 and J is TRBJ1-5; TRBD1 agrees at 10 bases. The sample comprised whole blood. The DNA for the CDR3 is TGTGCCAGCAGTCCCGGGACAGGGGAAAGGCCCCAGCATTTT. Translating gives CASSPGTGERPQHF.